The 21 T cell receptor beta chains below come from one sample, sequenced in a study of blood T cell repertoires in COVID-19 (TCRdb year 2020). Library preparation employed the immunoSEQ multiplex PCR assay. TCRdb mirrors the immuneACCESS table, restricted to in-frame sequences. Some clones are absent from its copies; in checked studies, under half trace to an unresolved V gene, and the reason for the others is unknown. The sample yields about 99,000 clones; about four fifths were counted once. 2% of the sample goes to the ten largest clones. The sequenced material came from peripheral blood. Receptors originate from a man in his sixties or seventies with active or convalescent COVID-19.

This chain joins TRBV5-1 and TRBJ2-7; TRBD1 matches 9 bases. J was trimmed by 6 bases and V by 4 bases; bases with no gene match: 8. Germline-derived CDR1 and CDR2 are SGHRS and YFSETQ. The CDR3 consists of 14 residues. The CDR3 nucleotides are TGCGCCAGCAGCCCTCAGGACAGGGGTGGCGAGCAGTACTTC. Translated, it gives CASSPQDRGGEQYF.

The chain has TRBV6-6 and TRBJ1-1; D might be TRBD1 (5 bases). Trimming took 7 bases from V and 1 from J, leaving 16 bases between them. The CDR3 is 15 residues long. CDR1 is MNHNY and CDR2 is SVGAGI in the germline V gene (reference sequence). The CDR3 nucleotides read TGTGCCAGCACGCCTCGGACATTTACGAACACTGAAGCTTTCTTT. It encodes CASTPRTFTNTEAFF.

The rearrangement links TRBV2 to TRBJ2-5; maybe TRBD1 (7 bases). Trimming removed 8 bases at V and 4 bases at J, with 14 bases between. The length of the CDR3 is 13 residues. Germline loops: CDR1 SNHLY, CDR2 FYNNEI. The CDR3 DNA follows: TGTGCCAGCGACTACAGGGGAGGAGAGACCCAGTACTTC. It is translated as CASDYRGGETQYF.

V and J are TRBV12-3 or TRBV12-4 and TRBJ1-1; the D is unclear. The CDR3 has 13 amino acids. Trimming removed 8 bases at V and 10 bases at J, with 20 bases between. The CDR3 is CASGTRQRMRAFF. The CDR3 DNA reads TGTGCCAGCGGTACTAGACAAAGGATGAGAGCTTTCTTT.

The genes are TRBV9 and TRBJ2-5, with 8 bases aligning to TRBD2. Germline V gene sequence: CDR1 SGDLS, CDR2 YYNGEE. The V gene end was trimmed by 0 bases and the J gene end by 1 base; junction bases not matched to a gene: 8. The CDR3 has 17 amino acids. CDR3 sequence (DNA): TGTGCCAGCAGCGTAGGGCAGGCTAGCGGGCGCCAAGAGACCCAGTACTTC. This encodes CASSVGQASGRQETQYF. Filled out from reference TRBV9 and TRBJ2-5, the complete variable domain reads DSGVTQTPKHLITATGQRVTLRCSPRSGDLSVYWYQQSLDQGLQFLIQYYNGEERAKGNILERFSAQQFPDLHSELNLSSLELGDSALYFCASSVGQASGRQETQYFGPGTRLLVL.

V usage is TRBV19 and J usage is TRBJ2-1, with TRBD1 matching over 10 bases. Per germline, CDR1 LNHDA and CDR2 SQIVND (reference sequence). Losses at the gene ends were 0 bases for V and 8 bases for J; bases not matched to a gene: 4. The CDR3 totals 15 residues. CDR3 coding DNA: TGTGCCAGTAGTATAGAGAGGGACAGGGGCTATGAGCAGTTCTTC. Encoded protein: CASSIERDRGYEQFF.

J is TRBJ1-6 and V is TRBV7-2; 8 nucleotides agree with TRBD1. Germline assignment: CDR1 SGHTA and CDR2 FQGNSA. This CDR3 has 18 amino acids. V shed 1 base and J 0 bases; nucleotides not matched to a gene: 5. DNA of the CDR3: TGTGCCAGCAGCTTAGGGACAGGGAAGGGCTCCTATAATTCACCCCTCCACTTT. It specifies CASSLGTGKGSYNSPLHF.

The V gene is TRBV5-4, the J gene TRBJ1-4; a weak D match, TRBD1 (5 bases). CDR1 and CDR2 (germline): SGHNT, YYREEE (reference sequence). This CDR3 is built from 14 residues. Deletions cut 3 bases from V and 7 bases from J, with 13 bases between. In DNA form, the CDR3 reads TGTGCCAGCAGCTCCGCCGGGGGAGGTGAAAAACTGTTTTTT. This codes for CASSSAGGGEKLFF.

The chain has TRBV28 and TRBJ1-2; 8 bases fit TRBD1. Germline V lookup: CDR1 MDHEN, CDR2 SYDVKM. The CDR3 spans 14 residues. Germline trimming cut 6 bases from V and 1 base from J; bases unmatched to any gene: 4. CDR3 sequence (DNA): TGTGCCAGCAGGCGGACAGGGAGTAACTATGGCTACACCTTC. Its translation is CASRRTGSNYGYTF.

The rearrangement joins TRBV7-2 to TRBJ2-3; 8 positions agree with TRBD2. V lost 5 bases and J lost 4; bases outside the gene matches: 8. The CDR3 totals 15 residues. Germline lookup yields CDR1 SGHTA and CDR2 FQGNSA. The CDR3 sequence is CASSPDGLAADTQYF. The DNA for the CDR3 is TGTGCCAGCAGCCCCGATGGACTAGCAGCAGATACGCAGTATTTT.

The rearrangement joins TRBV30 to TRBJ2-3; D gene unclear. V was cut by 4 bases and J by 0 bases, with 14 bases left in between. Germline V gene lookup returns CDR1 GTSNPN and CDR2 SVGIG (reference sequence). The CDR3 is 15 residues long. The CDR3 sequence: CAWTYPGSSTDTQYF. The CDR3 nucleotides read TGTGCCTGGACCTATCCCGGGTCTAGCACAGATACGCAGTATTTT.

This rearrangement joins TRBV5-1 to TRBJ1-2; a weak D match, TRBD1 (5 bases). There are 14 residues in the CDR3. The germline gives CDR1 SGHRS, CDR2 YFSETQ. The V end was cut by 7 bases, the J end by 3 bases, with 16 bases between. The CDR3 region has the DNA TGCGCCAGCGGGCGTACGACGGGGGACTATGGCTACACCTTC. This translates into CASGRTTGDYGYTF. The whole variable domain, filled in from reference TRBV5-1 and TRBJ1-2, reads KAGVTQTPRYLIKTRGQQVTLSCSPISGHRSVSWYQQTPGQGLQFLFEYFSETQRNKGNFPGRFSGRQFSNSRSEMNVSTLELGDSALYLCASGRTTGDYGYTFGSGTRLTVV.

V is TRBV19 and J is TRBJ1-2, with 7 bases matching TRBD1. Germline loops: CDR1 LNHDA, CDR2 SQIVND (reference sequence). The V segment lost 3 bases and the J segment 7 bases; nucleotides outside the gene matches: 11. The length of the CDR3 is 15 residues. The CDR3 nucleotides are TGTGCCAGTAGTATCGAAGGACAGGCTACCTCTGGCTACACCTTC. Protein: CASSIEGQATSGYTF.

The chain uses TRBV5-1 and TRBJ1-1; 9 bases are shared with TRBD1. Germline lookup yields CDR1 SGHRS and CDR2 YFSETQ. CDR3 length: 15 amino acids. The V segment lost 2 bases and the J segment 4 bases; nucleotides outside the gene matches: 6. The CDR3 here is CASSLTGGAGTEAFF. DNA for the CDR3: TGCGCCAGCAGCTTAACAGGGGGCGCGGGCACTGAAGCTTTCTTT.

V gene TRBV7-3 combines with J gene TRBJ2-3, with 10 positions matching TRBD2. V was clipped by 5 bases and J by 4 bases; unmatched bases: 12. Germline V lookup: CDR1 SGHTA, CDR2 FQGTGA. The CDR3 contains 17 residues. The CDR3 coding sequence is TGTGCCAGCAGCGACCCCACCAGCGGGGGGGCCCCAGATACGCAGTATTTT. Translating gives CASSDPTSGGAPDTQYF.

This sequence joins TRBV5-4 and TRBJ2-1, with D uncertain. There are 12 residues in the CDR3. V was clipped by 3 bases and J by 8 bases, with 9 bases between them. The germline V gene encodes CDR1 SGHNT and CDR2 YYREEE (reference sequence). Written as DNA, the CDR3 is TGTGCCAGCAGCTGGGCGTTGGATGAGCAGTTCTTC. Its protein is CASSWALDEQFF. Supplemented by reference TRBV5-4 and TRBJ2-1, the full variable domain reads ETGVTQSPTHLIKTRGQQVTLRCSSQSGHNTVSWYQQALGQGPQFIFQYYREEENGRGNFPPRFSGLQFPNYSSELNVNALELDDSALYLCASSWALDEQFFGPGTRLTVL.

The V gene is TRBV30, the J gene TRBJ1-6; tentative D call: TRBD1 (5 bases). This CDR3 comprises 15 residues. Trimming removed 2 bases at V and 7 bases at J, with 15 bases between. CDR1 and CDR2 (germline): GTSNPN, SVGIG (reference sequence). CDR3 sequence reads: CAWSLPTARNSPLHF. The CDR3 DNA follows: TGTGCCTGGAGTCTACCGACAGCCCGGAATTCACCCCTCCACTTT.

The chain joins TRBV27 to TRBJ2-4; 9 nucleotides align to TRBD1. The germline V gene encodes CDR1 MNHEY and CDR2 SMNVEV (reference sequence). The CDR3 sequence is 17 residues long. The trim removed 4 bases at V and 1 base at J, leaving 8 bases unmatched. The DNA of the CDR3 is TGTGCCAGCAGTTCAATATTACAGGGGGCTGCCAAAAACATTCAGTACTTC. Amino acid sequence: CASSSILQGAAKNIQYF.

V gene TRBV28 combines with J gene TRBJ1-4; 7 bases map to TRBD1. Germline CDR1 MDHEN, CDR2 SYDVKM. V trimming: 5 bases; J trimming: 14 bases; junction bases outside the gene matches: 8. The CDR3 is made up of 12 amino acids. In nucleotides, the CDR3 is TGTGCCAGCAGTCTCCGGGGACAGTTGCTGTTTTTT. Protein: CASSLRGQLLFF.

The chain uses TRBV27 and TRBJ1-6; 8 nucleotides align to TRBD1. The CDR3 covers 17 residues. Germline assignment: CDR1 MNHEY and CDR2 SMNVEV (reference sequence). Losses at the gene ends were 3 bases for V and 0 bases for J; bases not matched to a gene: 4. In nucleotides, the CDR3 is TGTGCCAGCAGTTTCAGGGACAGGAGCTCCTATAATTCACCCCTCCACTTT. Residues: CASSFRDRSSYNSPLHF.

V is TRBV28 and J is TRBJ2-4; 8 bases are shared with TRBD1. Trimming took 1 base from V and 0 from J; bases not matched to a gene: 5. This CDR3 contains 17 residues. Germline lookup yields CDR1 MDHEN and CDR2 SYDVKM. The CDR3 is CASSLYGTGLAKNIQYF. The DNA of the CDR3 is TGTGCCAGCAGTTTATACGGGACAGGACTAGCCAAAAACATTCAGTACTTC.